The 18 T cell receptor beta chains below come from one sample, sequenced in a study of cytomegalovirus exposure and HLA in healthy donors. Vbeta (60) and Jbeta (13) primers were used in the PCR. This table comes from immunoSEQ multiplex PCR, and its TCRdb copy is limited to in-frame clones, with some not included. Altogether about 160,000 clones are present, about 81% being singletons, with the ten largest covering approximately 2%. The specimen sequenced was PBMCs. These receptors were taken from a woman aged 18-29 years in good health and CMV-seronegative.

This chain joins TRBV28 and TRBJ1-1; D not resolved. Germline V gene lookup returns CDR1 MDHEN and CDR2 SYDVKM. This CDR3 has 14 amino acids. Trimming cost V 7 bases and J 1 base, with 13 bases left between them. The CDR3 region is CASTLGRRNTEAFF. CDR3 DNA: TGTGCCAGCACCCTCGGCCGGAGGAACACTGAAGCTTTCTTT. The full variable domain, completed using reference TRBV28 and TRBJ1-1, is DVKVTQSSRYLVKRTGEKVFLECVQDMDHENMFWYRQDPGLGLRLIYFSYDVKMKEKGDIPEGYSVSREKKERFSLILESASTNQTSMYLCASTLGRRNTEAFFGQGTRLTVV.

The J gene is TRBJ1-6, the V gene TRBV27; D is possibly TRBD1 (5 bases). Germline lookup yields CDR1 MNHEY and CDR2 SMNVEV (reference sequence). There are 16 residues in the CDR3. V dropped 5 bases and J dropped 0 bases, with 11 bases sitting between them. CDR3 in amino acids: CASSVRGISYNSPLHF. The CDR3 DNA is TGTGCCAGCAGTGTCCGGGGGATCTCCTATAATTCACCCCTCCACTTT.

The CDR3 nucleotides read TGTGCCAGCAGCCCGAGGGGGGGCACTGAAGCTTTCTTT. Protein: CASSPRGGTEAFF. The V call is TRBV11-3, the J call TRBJ1-1; D is perhaps TRBD1 (6 bases). V lost 5 bases and J 4 bases, leaving 11 bases between the germline ends. Germline CDR1 SGHNT, CDR2 YENEEA. This CDR3 has 13 amino acids.

The chain uses TRBV13 and TRBJ2-2; perhaps TRBD2 as D (6 bases). The CDR3 contains 15 residues. Between the trimmed V and J ends, which lost 5 bases and 4 bases, there was a span of 14 bases. In germline, CDR1 is PRHDT, CDR2 FYEKMQ (reference sequence). Here the CDR3 reads CASSRAGTGTGELFF. The CDR3, as DNA: TGTGCCAGCAGCCGGGCGGGGACGGGCACCGGGGAGCTGTTTTTT.

The V gene is TRBV18, the J gene TRBJ2-5, with 9 bases aligning to TRBD2. Germline assignment: CDR1 KGHSH and CDR2 LQKENI. Unmatched junction bases numbered 1, after V lost 4 bases and J lost 1 base. The CDR3 runs to 14 residues. CDR3 nucleotides: TGTGCCAGCTCACTGACTAGCGGCCAAGAGACCCAGTACTTC. Its protein is CASSLTSGQETQYF.

This chain connects TRBV7-3 to TRBJ1-1; no firm D call. Trimming removed 1 base from V and 8 bases from J, with 11 bases in between. CDR1 and CDR2 from the germline V gene are SGHTA and FQGTGA. The CDR3 extends over 13 amino acids. DNA for the CDR3: TGTGCCAGCAGCTTAATGGCGGCGGGAGAAGCTTTCTTT. It translates to CASSLMAAGEAFF.

This clone was seen more than once but under ten times. The V call is TRBV19, the J call TRBJ1-1, with TRBD1 matching over 9 bases. The CDR3 contains 16 residues. Germline trimming cut 5 bases from V and 4 bases from J; bases unmatched to any gene: 11. Germline values: CDR1 LNHDA, CDR2 SQIVND (reference sequence). CDR3 in amino acids: CASSPSTGGRGTEAFF. CDR3 coding DNA: TGTGCCAGTAGTCCCTCAACAGGGGGCCGGGGCACTGAAGCTTTCTTT. Full variable domain (missing parts from reference TRBV19 and TRBJ1-1): DGGITQSPKYLFRKEGQNVTLSCEQNLNHDAMYWYRQDPGQGLRLIYYSQIVNDFQKGDIAEGYSVSREKKESFPLTVTSAQKNPTAFYLCASSPSTGGRGTEAFFGQGTRLTVV.

The chain recombines TRBV7-9 with TRBJ1-5; the match to TRBD1 covers 8 bases. The CDR3 totals 16 residues. Trimming cost V 5 bases and J 2 bases; bases outside gene matches: 8. The germline gives CDR1 SEHNR, CDR2 FQNEAQ (reference sequence). The CDR3 DNA sequence: TGTGCCAGCAGCCGGACAGGGATCGGTGGCAATCAGCCCCAGCATTTT. This sequence encodes CASSRTGIGGNQPQHF. The variable domain in full, with the rest retrieved from reference TRBV7-9 and TRBJ1-5, is DTGVSQNPRHKITKRGQNVTFRCDPISEHNRLYWYRQTLGQGPEFLTYFQNEAQLEKSRLLSDRFSAERPKGSFSTLEIQRTEQGDSAMYLCASSRTGIGGNQPQHFGDGTRLSIL.

The rearrangement links TRBV6-1 to TRBJ2-7; 9 bases are a match to TRBD1. Germline V gives CDR1 MNHNS, CDR2 SASEGT. This CDR3 has 14 amino acids. Losses at the gene ends were 10 bases for V and 5 bases for J; bases not matched to a gene: 12. The CDR3 protein is CATFKDRGFNEQYF. The CDR3, as DNA: TGTGCCACCTTTAAGGACAGGGGTTTCAACGAGCAGTACTTC.

V usage is TRBV11-2 and J usage is TRBJ1-3; D is perhaps TRBD1 (5 bases). The CDR3 totals 18 residues. The germline gives CDR1 SGHAT, CDR2 FQNNGV. Trimming shortened V by 5 bases and J by 0 bases, and 20 bases separated the two germline ends. For the CDR3, the DNA is TGTGCCAGCAGCCCCCTCGCGTACAGGATCCACTCTGGAAACACCATATATTTT. Its protein product is CASSPLAYRIHSGNTIYF.

The CDR3 here is CASSLSDRGDEQFF. CDR3 nucleotides: TGTGCCAGCAGCCTCAGCGACAGGGGTGATGAGCAGTTCTTC. This chain links TRBV11-1 with TRBJ2-1; 8 nucleotides line up with TRBD1. The J segment lost 8 bases and the V segment lost 5 bases, leaving 8 bases of the junction unmatched. Per the germline V gene, CDR1 is SGHAT and CDR2 is FQDESV (reference sequence). The CDR3 has 14 amino acids.

This chain connects TRBV7-2 to TRBJ1-2; D remains ambiguous. The CDR3 covers 14 residues. Per germline, CDR1 SGHTA and CDR2 FQGNSA. V shed 3 bases and J shed 5 bases, with 13 bases lying between them. CDR3 protein: CASSFVESRYGYTF. The DNA of the CDR3 is TGTGCCAGCAGCTTCGTGGAGTCCCGATATGGCTACACCTTC.

The chain's CDR3 is CASSVARNARGRETQYF. CDR3 nucleotides: TGTGCCAGCAGCGTAGCGCGGAACGCCCGGGGTAGAGAGACCCAGTACTTC. The V call is TRBV9, the J call TRBJ2-5, with a possible D match to TRBD2 (5 bases). The CDR3 is 17 amino acids. Per the germline V gene, CDR1 is SGDLS and CDR2 is YYNGEE. The ends were cut back, 0 bases at V and 4 bases at J, with 19 bases in the middle.

The chain employs TRBV27 and TRBJ1-1, with D unresolved. The CDR3 totals 13 residues. Germline CDR1 is MNHEY and CDR2 is SMNVEV (reference sequence). The V end was cut by 6 bases, the J end by 4 bases, with 12 bases between. The DNA of the CDR3 is TGTGCCAGCAGATGGGGAGCTGGCACTGAAGCTTTCTTT. Its protein product is CASRWGAGTEAFF.

This clone has a handful of counts. This chain uses TRBV6-1 with TRBJ2-7; D gene ambiguous. V was trimmed by 3 bases and J by 2 bases, leaving 14 bases between them. The CDR3 consists of 15 residues. Looked up from germline, CDR1 is MNHNS and CDR2 is SASEGT. The CDR3 DNA reads TGTGCCAGCAGTGACCACAGCCCCGCCGCCTACGAGCAGTACTTC. Its protein product is CASSDHSPAAYEQYF.

CDR3 nucleotide sequence: TGTGCCAGCAGCTTAGTGGGGACATATAACTATGGCTACACCTTC. Translating it yields CASSLVGTYNYGYTF. The chain recombines TRBV7-9 with TRBJ1-2, with D possibly matching TRBD1 (6 bases). Germline CDR1 and CDR2: SEHNR and FQNEAQ (reference sequence). Trimming removed 1 base at V and 1 base at J, with 10 bases between. This CDR3 region has 15 residues.

The chain combines TRBV27 with TRBJ2-2, with D uncertain. V was trimmed by 3 bases and J by 8 bases, leaving 7 bases between them. This CDR3 is built from 12 residues. The germline gives CDR1 MNHEY, CDR2 SMNVEV (reference sequence). CDR3 region: CASSFPRGELFF. DNA for the CDR3: TGTGCCAGCAGTTTCCCCAGAGGGGAGCTGTTTTTT.

This clone has more than one count but fewer than ten. J is TRBJ1-2 and V is TRBV5-6; D unclear. Per the germline V gene, CDR1 is SGHDT and CDR2 is YYEEEE. CDR3 length equals 15 residues. V was cut by 0 bases and J by 3 bases, with 12 bases left in between. The CDR3 DNA reads TGTGCCAGCAGCTTGGAGTATTCAAACTACTATGGCTACACCTTC. Translated: CASSLEYSNYYGYTF.